Listed below are T cell receptor beta chains from one sample, sequenced in a study of OX40 agonist ivuxolimab in advanced cancers. The table came from immunoSEQ multiplex PCR; TCRdb's copy has only in-frame clones and leaves some out. Among just over 14,000 clones listed, 75% to 95% were seen once. This sample comprised CD4+ or CD8+ T cells sorted from blood, obtained in a trial of the OX40 agonist ivuxolimab. These receptors were taken from an adult with an advanced solid tumor such as melanoma, head and neck, liver or kidney cancer. The CDR3 runs from the conserved cysteine through the conserved F or W. A D gene is named only where the DNA matches it firmly.

v_gene: TRBV5-1
j_gene: TRBJ1-1
d_gene: NA
CDR3aa: CASSLDGYTEAFF
CDR3nt: TGCGCCAGCAGCTTGGACGGATACACTGAAGCTTTCTTT

v_gene: TRBV28
j_gene: TRBJ1-3
d_gene: NA
CDR3aa: CASMLGVSSGNTIYF
CDR3nt: TGTGCCAGCATGCTCGGAGTGAGCTCTGGAAACACCATATATTTT

v_gene: TRBV6-6
j_gene: TRBJ1-2
d_gene: NA
CDR3aa: CASRLRGEDYTF
CDR3nt: TGTGCCAGCAGACTACGCGGGGAGGACTACACCTTC

v_gene: TRBV19
j_gene: TRBJ1-5
d_gene: NA
CDR3aa: CASSVIQVDAAQHF
CDR3nt: TGTGCCAGTAGTGTAATACAGGTGGATGCGGCCCAGCATTTT

v_gene: TRBV10-1
j_gene: TRBJ2-5
d_gene: NA
CDR3aa: CARPGLSTRRETQYF
CDR3nt: TGCGCCAGGCCGGGACTGAGTACAAGGAGGGAGACCCAGTACTTC

v_gene: TRBV29-1
j_gene: TRBJ2-1
d_gene: TRBD2
CDR3aa: CSVLRTSGESYNEQFF
CDR3nt: TGCAGCGTTCTACGGACTAGCGGGGAATCCTACAATGAGCAGTTCTTC

v_gene: TRBV5-4
j_gene: TRBJ1-2
d_gene: TRBD1
CDR3aa: CASSMGGQGIDGYTF
CDR3nt: TGTGCCAGCAGCATGGGGGGACAGGGGATCGATGGCTACACCTTC

v_gene: TRBV11-2
j_gene: TRBJ2-7
d_gene: NA
CDR3aa: CASSLAGLSYEQYF
CDR3nt: TGTGCCAGCAGCTTAGCAGGGTTATCCTACGAGCAGTACTTC

v_gene: TRBV5-6
j_gene: TRBJ2-5
d_gene: TRBD2
CDR3aa: CASSLGLAGETQYF
CDR3nt: TGTGCCAGCAGCTTGGGACTAGCGGGCGAGACCCAGTACTTC

v_gene: TRBV10-2
j_gene: TRBJ1-2
d_gene: NA
CDR3aa: CASSEAGGTYGYTF
CDR3nt: TGCGCCAGCAGTGAAGCGGGGGGGACCTATGGCTACACCTTC

v_gene: TRBV7-9
j_gene: TRBJ1-6
d_gene: NA
CDR3aa: CASILGESSYNSPLHF
CDR3nt: TGTGCCAGCATCCTGGGGGAGAGCTCCTATAATTCACCCCTCCACTTT